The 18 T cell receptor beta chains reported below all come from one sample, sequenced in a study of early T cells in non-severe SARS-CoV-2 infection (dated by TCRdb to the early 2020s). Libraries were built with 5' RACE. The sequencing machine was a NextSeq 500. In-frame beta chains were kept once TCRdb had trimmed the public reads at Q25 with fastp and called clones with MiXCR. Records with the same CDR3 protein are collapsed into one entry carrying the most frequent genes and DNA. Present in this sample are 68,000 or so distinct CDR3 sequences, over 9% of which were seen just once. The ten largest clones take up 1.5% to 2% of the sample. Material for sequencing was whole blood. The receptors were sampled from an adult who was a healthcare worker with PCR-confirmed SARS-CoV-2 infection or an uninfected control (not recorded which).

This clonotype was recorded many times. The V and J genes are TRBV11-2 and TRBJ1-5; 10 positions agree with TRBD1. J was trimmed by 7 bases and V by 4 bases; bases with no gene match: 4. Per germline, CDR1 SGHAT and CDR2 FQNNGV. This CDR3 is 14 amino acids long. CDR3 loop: CASSSGTGAQPQHF. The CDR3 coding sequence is TGTGCCAGCAGCTCAGGGACAGGGGCCCAGCCCCAGCATTTT.

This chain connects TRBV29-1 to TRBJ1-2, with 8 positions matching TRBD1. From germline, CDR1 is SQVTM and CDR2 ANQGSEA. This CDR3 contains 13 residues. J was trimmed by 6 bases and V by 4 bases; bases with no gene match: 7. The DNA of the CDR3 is TGCAGCGTTGGCTTAGGACAGGGCGATGGCTACACCTTC. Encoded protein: CSVGLGQGDGYTF. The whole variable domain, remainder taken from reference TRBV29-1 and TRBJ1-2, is SAVISQKPSRDICQRGTSLTIQCQVDSQVTMMFWYRQQPGQSLTLIATANQGSEATYESGFVIDKFPISRPNLTFSTLTVSNMSPEDSSIYLCSVGLGQGDGYTFGSGTRLTVV.

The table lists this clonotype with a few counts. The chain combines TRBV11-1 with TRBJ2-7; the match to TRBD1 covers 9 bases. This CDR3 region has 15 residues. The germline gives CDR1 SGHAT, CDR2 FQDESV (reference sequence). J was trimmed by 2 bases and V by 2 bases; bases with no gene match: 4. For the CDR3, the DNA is TGTGCCAGCAGCTTACCCGGGACAGGGACCTACGAGCAGTACTTC. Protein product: CASSLPGTGTYEQYF.

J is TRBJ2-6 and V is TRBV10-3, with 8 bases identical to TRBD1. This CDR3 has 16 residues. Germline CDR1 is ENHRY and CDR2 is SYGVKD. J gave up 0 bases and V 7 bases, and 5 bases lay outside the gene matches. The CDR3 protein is CAITTGTGSGANVLTF. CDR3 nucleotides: TGTGCCATCACCACCGGGACAGGCTCTGGGGCCAACGTCCTGACTTTC.

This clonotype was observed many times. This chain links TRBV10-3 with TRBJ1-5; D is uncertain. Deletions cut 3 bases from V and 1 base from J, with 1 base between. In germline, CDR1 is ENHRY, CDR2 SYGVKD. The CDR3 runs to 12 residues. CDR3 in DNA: TGTGCCATCAGTGACAGCAATCAGCCCCAGCATTTT. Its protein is CAISDSNQPQHF.

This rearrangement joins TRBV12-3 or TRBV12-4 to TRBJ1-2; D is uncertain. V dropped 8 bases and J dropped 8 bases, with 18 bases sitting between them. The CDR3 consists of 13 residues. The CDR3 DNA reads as TGTGCCAGCCAGCCTATGGGAATCAAGGGCTACACCTTC. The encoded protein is CASQPMGIKGYTF.

In DNA, the CDR3 is TGTGCCAGCTTGGAAGGGGGCGCGATCTTCTATGGCTACACCTTC. This sequence encodes CASLEGGAIFYGYTF. This chain uses TRBV6-2 or TRBV6-3 with TRBJ1-2; 7 bases match TRBD1. This CDR3 contains 15 residues. With 8 bases clipped from V and 4 bases from J, the junction kept 13 bases outside the gene matches. Germline values: CDR1 MNHEY, CDR2 SVGEGT.

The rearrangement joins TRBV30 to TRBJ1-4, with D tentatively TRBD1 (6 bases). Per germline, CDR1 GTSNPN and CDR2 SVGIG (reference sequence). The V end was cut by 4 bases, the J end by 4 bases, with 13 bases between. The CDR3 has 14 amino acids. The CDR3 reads CAWKADSLNEKLFF. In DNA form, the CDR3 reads TGTGCCTGGAAAGCGGACAGCCTTAATGAAAAACTGTTTTTT.

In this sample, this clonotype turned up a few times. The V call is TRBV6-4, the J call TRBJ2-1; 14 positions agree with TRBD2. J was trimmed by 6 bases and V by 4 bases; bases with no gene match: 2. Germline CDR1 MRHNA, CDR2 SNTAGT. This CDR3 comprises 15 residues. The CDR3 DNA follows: TGTGCCAGCAGTGTAGGGACTAGCGGGGGCAATGAGCAGTTCTTC. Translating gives CASSVGTSGGNEQFF.

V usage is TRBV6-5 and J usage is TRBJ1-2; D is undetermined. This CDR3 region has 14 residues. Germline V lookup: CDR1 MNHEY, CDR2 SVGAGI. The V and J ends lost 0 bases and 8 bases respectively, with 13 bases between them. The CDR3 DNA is TGTGCCAGCAGTTACTCGATGCCATCGGCGGGCTACACCTTC. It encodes CASSYSMPSAGYTF.

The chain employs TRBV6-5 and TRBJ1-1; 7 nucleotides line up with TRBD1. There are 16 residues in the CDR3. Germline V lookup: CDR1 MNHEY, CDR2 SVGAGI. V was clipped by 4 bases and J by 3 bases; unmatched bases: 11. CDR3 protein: CASSFNLDRVDTEAFF. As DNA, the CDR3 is TGTGCCAGCAGTTTTAACCTCGACAGGGTTGACACTGAAGCTTTCTTT.

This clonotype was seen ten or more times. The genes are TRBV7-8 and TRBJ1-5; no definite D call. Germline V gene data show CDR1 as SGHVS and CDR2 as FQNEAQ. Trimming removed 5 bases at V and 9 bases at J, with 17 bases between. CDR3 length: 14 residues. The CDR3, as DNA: TGTGCCAGCAGCCCTATAGGGAGGGATCGGCCCCAGCATTTT. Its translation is CASSPIGRDRPQHF.

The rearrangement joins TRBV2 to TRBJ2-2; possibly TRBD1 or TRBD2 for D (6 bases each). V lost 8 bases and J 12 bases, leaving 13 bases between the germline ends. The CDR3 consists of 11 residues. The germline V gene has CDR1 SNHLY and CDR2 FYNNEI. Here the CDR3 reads CASFRGGKLFF. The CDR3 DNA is TGTGCCAGCTTCCGAGGGGGGAAGCTGTTTTTT.

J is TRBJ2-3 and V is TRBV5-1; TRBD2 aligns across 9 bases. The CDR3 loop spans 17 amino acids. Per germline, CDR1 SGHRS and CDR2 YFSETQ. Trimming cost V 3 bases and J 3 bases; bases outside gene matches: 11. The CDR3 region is CASSSSGVNPGTDTQYF. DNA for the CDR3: TGCGCCAGCAGCTCTAGCGGGGTTAACCCAGGAACAGATACGCAGTATTTT.

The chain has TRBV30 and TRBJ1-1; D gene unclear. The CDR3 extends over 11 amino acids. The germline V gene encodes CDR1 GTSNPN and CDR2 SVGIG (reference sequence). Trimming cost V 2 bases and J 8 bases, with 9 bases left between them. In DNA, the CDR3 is TGTGCCTGGAGTCGTCCGGCAGAAGCTTTCTTT. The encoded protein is CAWSRPAEAFF. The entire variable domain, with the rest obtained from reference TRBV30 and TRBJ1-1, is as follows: SQTIHQWPATLVQPVGSPLSLECTVEGTSNPNLYWYRQAAGRGLQLLFYSVGIGQISSEVPQNLSASRPQDRQFILSSKKLLLSDSGFYLCAWSRPAEAFFGQGTRLTVV.

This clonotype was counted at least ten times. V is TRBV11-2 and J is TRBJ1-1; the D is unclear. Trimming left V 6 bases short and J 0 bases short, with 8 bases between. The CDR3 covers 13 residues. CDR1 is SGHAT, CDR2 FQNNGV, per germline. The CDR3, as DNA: TGTGCCAGCAGTTCGGACCTGAACACTGAAGCTTTCTTT. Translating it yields CASSSDLNTEAFF. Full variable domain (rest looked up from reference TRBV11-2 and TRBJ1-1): EAGVAQSPRYKIIEKRQSVAFWCNPISGHATLYWYQQILGQGPKLLIQFQNNGVVDDSQLPKDRFSAERLKGVDSTLKIQPAKLEDSAVYLCASSSDLNTEAFFGQGTRLTVV.

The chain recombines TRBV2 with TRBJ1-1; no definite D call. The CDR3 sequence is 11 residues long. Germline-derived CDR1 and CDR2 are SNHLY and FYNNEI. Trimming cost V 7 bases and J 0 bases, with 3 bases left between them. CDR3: CASKVNTEAFF. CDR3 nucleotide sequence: TGTGCCAGCAAAGTGAACACTGAAGCTTTCTTT.

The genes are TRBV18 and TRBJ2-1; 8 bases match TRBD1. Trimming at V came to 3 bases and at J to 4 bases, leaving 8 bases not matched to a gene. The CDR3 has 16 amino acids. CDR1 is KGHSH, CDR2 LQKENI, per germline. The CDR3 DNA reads TGTGCCAGCTCACCGCGGACAGGGCCCTATTACAATGAGCAGTTCTTC. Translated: CASSPRTGPYYNEQFF.